The 6 T cell receptor beta chains given below trace back to one sample, sequenced in a study of T cell clonality in common variable immunodeficiency. Using immunoSEQ multiplex PCR, the repertoire was profiled, and TCRdb retains in-frame clones only, with some absent. Recorded here are 50,000 to 70,000 clones, none singletons. The material sequenced was peripheral blood mononuclear cells. The receptors come from a person aged 18 to 69 in good health.

This clone appeared many times. Coverage ceases 3 residues before the CDR3 finishes, and the germline J gene fills in the end. The chain uses TRBV4-1 and TRBJ1-4, with 11 bases that match TRBD1. The germline V gene encodes CDR1 MGHRA and CDR2 YSYEKL. J was trimmed by 8 bases and V by 6 bases; bases with no gene match: 5. This CDR3 is built from 14 residues. CDR3 bases read: TGCGCCAGCAGGGAGGGACAGGGGGACGAAAAA. It yields the protein CASREGQGDEK. In full, the CDR3 reads CASREGQGDEKLFF.

This clone has ten or more counts. An end of the junction differs from the germline gene, which may be a read error. The CDR3 goes on 3 residues after the read ends, and that part is filled in from the germline J gene. V gene TRBV4-2 combines with J gene TRBJ2-3, with 9 bases fitting TRBD2. The CDR3 runs 16 residues. Germline assignment: CDR1 LGHNA and CDR2 YNFKEQ. Incomplete CDR3 DNA: TGCGCCAGCAGCCAAGATAGGTATAGCGGGGGTTATACG. The encoded protein is CASSQDRYSGGYT. The full CDR3 protein is CASSQDRYSGGYTQYF.

This clone came up a few times. The read halts 3 residues ahead of the CDR3 end, with the missing end drawn from the germline J gene. The V call is TRBV6-4, the J call TRBJ2-4; a weak D match, TRBD2 (6 bases). Germline V gives CDR1 MRHNA, CDR2 SNTAGT. The CDR3 spans 17 residues. Incomplete CDR3 DNA: TGTGCCAGCAGTGACCTACCCCCTCGGGGGAATAAGGATGGT. As protein: CASSDLPPRGNKDG. The CDR3 as a whole reads CASSDLPPRGNKDGQYF.

This clone was counted many times. With the read ending 3 residues before the CDR3 end, the germline J gene is used to fill in that end. The chain joins TRBV10-3 to TRBJ1-2; D might be TRBD1 (6 bases). The germline V and J ends were trimmed by 1 base and 6 bases, with 15 bases remaining between them. Germline V gene lookup returns CDR1 ENHRY and CDR2 SYGVKD. The CDR3 is 15 amino acids. CDR3 loop: CAISEYAGASDGYTF. The sequenced part of the CDR3 DNA is TGTGCCATCAGTGAGTACGCGGGGGCATCAGATGGC.

This clone was observed at least ten times. The read comes to an end 3 residues before the CDR3 does, leaving the germline J gene to fill in the end. The chain has TRBV5-1 and TRBJ2-2; 8 nucleotides agree with TRBD2. J was trimmed by 5 bases and V by 1 base; bases with no gene match: 7. Germline-derived CDR1 and CDR2 are SGHRS and YFSETQ. CDR3 length: 16 residues. CDR3 residues: CASSLLPGGGTGELFF. CDR3 bases read: TGCGCCAGCAGCTTGTTACCCGGGGGGGGAACCGGGGAG.

Ten or more counts support this clone. The CDR3 goes on 3 residues after the read ends, and that part is filled in from the germline J gene. V usage is TRBV6-2 or TRBV6-3 and J usage is TRBJ1-5; TRBD1 aligns across 8 bases. Trimming removed 6 bases from V and 2 bases from J; junction bases left unmatched: 6. Germline CDR1 MNHEY, CDR2 SVGEGT. This CDR3 is 15 amino acids long. The CDR3 protein is CASSLAGQGNQPQHF. The DNA read from the CDR3 is TGTGCCAGCAGCTTAGCGGGACAGGGCAATCAGCCC.